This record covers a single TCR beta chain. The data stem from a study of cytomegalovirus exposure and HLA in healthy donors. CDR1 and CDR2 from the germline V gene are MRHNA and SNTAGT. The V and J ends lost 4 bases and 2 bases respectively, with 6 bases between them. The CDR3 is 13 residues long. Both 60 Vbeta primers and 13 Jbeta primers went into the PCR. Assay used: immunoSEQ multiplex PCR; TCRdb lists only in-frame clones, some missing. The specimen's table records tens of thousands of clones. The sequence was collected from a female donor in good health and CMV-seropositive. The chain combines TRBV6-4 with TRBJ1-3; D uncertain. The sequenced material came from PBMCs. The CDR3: CASSGQTGNTIYF. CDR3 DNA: TGTGCCAGCAGTGGGCAGACTGGAAACACCATATATTTT.